This T cell receptor (beta chain) was identified during a study of memory CD4+ T cells and cytomegalovirus serostatus. Study information: Of the healthy Belgian adults, 9 were CMV seropositive and fewer than 30 seronegative.

On this clone itself: Its antigen is as yet unknown.

Using immunoSEQ multiplex PCR, the repertoire was profiled, and TCRdb retains in-frame clones only, with some absent. Among tens of thousands of clones, roughly 80% were seen once, and the ten largest hold 0.7% to 0.9%. Findings of the study overall: CMV serostatus prediction reached median AUC approximately 0.96, or 0.89 with US-trained model.

Single viable CD3+CD4+CD8-CD45RO+ cells were sorted as the memory CD4+ T cells. After thawing, CD4+ T cells were positively selected. Germline CDR1 SNHLY, CDR2 FYNNEI. This CDR3 has 13 residues. V gave up 5 bases and J gave up 7 bases, with 12 bases separating them. The V gene is TRBV2, the J gene TRBJ1-5; D not certain. The sample comprised memory CD4+ T cells from blood. This receptor was identified in an adult in good health and CMV-seronegative. The CDR3: CASSTRQNQPQHF. DNA for the CDR3: TGTGCCAGCAGTACCAGACAAAACCAGCCCCAGCATTTT.